These 14 T cell receptor beta chains share one sample of origin, sequenced in a study of spatial heterogeneity in lung cancer. Whole-study results and caveats: Counts of expanded intratumoral alpha and beta TCRs tracked tumor mutation counts.

These receptors' antigens are unknown. The time point was: sample taken at primary tumor resection. TCRdb re-called the 5' RACE reads with MiXCR, one entry per CDR3 protein. The sample lists some 2,100 distinct CDR3 sequences, about 15% occurring once. Here the sequenced sample was lung tumor tissue, taken at surgery. Receptor source: a male donor with early-stage non-small cell lung cancer.

This clonotype rates as medium-sized. The genes are TRBV12-3 or TRBV12-4 and TRBJ2-5; 11 bases are a match to TRBD1. J gave up 4 bases and V 3 bases, and 4 bases lay outside the gene matches. The CDR3 loop spans 15 amino acids. The CDR3 DNA sequence: TGTGCCAGCAGTTTCGGACAGGGGGCGGGAGAGACCCAGTACTTC. It is translated as CASSFGQGAGETQYF.

J is TRBJ1-1 and V is TRBV30; the D is unclear. CDR1 is GTSNPN and CDR2 is SVGIG in the germline V gene (reference sequence). There are 13 residues in the CDR3. Trimming shortened V by 1 base and J by 8 bases, and 14 bases separated the two germline ends. The CDR3 DNA reads TGTGCCTGGAGTGACCTCCTCCCGGGGGAAGCTTTCTTT. Translating gives CAWSDLLPGEAFF.

This clonotype ranks as medium-sized. The V call is TRBV27, the J call TRBJ1-6; D may be TRBD1 (5 bases). CDR1 is MNHEY, CDR2 SMNVEV, per germline (reference sequence). This CDR3 spans 17 amino acids. Trimming removed 1 base at V and 8 bases at J, with 18 bases between. CDR3 amino acids: CASSLLSGRGRDSPLHF. CDR3 bases: TGTGCCAGCAGTTTATTATCGGGGCGCGGCAGGGATTCACCCCTCCACTTT.

This clonotype has only a few counts. The chain recombines TRBV14 with TRBJ2-7, with 9 bases lining up with TRBD1. J was trimmed by 6 bases and V by 4 bases; bases with no gene match: 4. From germline, CDR1 is SGHDN and CDR2 FVKESK. CDR3 length: 13 amino acids. The CDR3 here is CASSPTGGIEQYF. The CDR3 region has the DNA TGTGCCAGCAGCCCGACAGGGGGGATCGAGCAGTACTTC. Combining the CDR3 with reference TRBV14 and TRBJ2-7 gives the whole variable domain EAGVTQFPSHSVIEKGQTVTLRCDPISGHDNLYWYRRVMGKEIKFLLHFVKESKQDESGMPNNRFLAERTGGTYSTLKVQPAELEDSGVYFCASSPTGGIEQYFGPGTRLTVT.

By proportion, this clonotype is medium-sized. The CDR3 region is CASSRSGSVYEQYF. CDR3 DNA: TGTGCCAGCAGTCGTAGCGGGAGTGTCTACGAGCAGTACTTC. This rearrangement joins TRBV27 to TRBJ2-7, with 9 bases fitting TRBD2. CDR3 length equals 14 residues. V gave up 5 bases and J gave up 3 bases; unmatched junction bases: 5. The germline V gene encodes CDR1 MNHEY and CDR2 SMNVEV (reference sequence).

By share, this clonotype counts as large (0.1 to 1%). The chain employs TRBV25-1 and TRBJ2-3, with D perhaps TRBD1 (6 bases). CDR3 length equals 14 residues. Germline V gene data show CDR1 as MGHDK and CDR2 as SYGVNS. V shed 4 bases and J shed 2 bases, with 10 bases lying between them. The CDR3 spells CASSVGDNTDTQYF. CDR3 DNA: TGTGCCAGCAGTGTGGGGGACAACACAGATACGCAGTATTTT.

By its share, this clonotype is medium-sized. Germline is not matched at one junction end, which may reflect a read error. The chain combines TRBV23-1 with TRBJ2-4; 7 nucleotides match TRBD2. Being an ORF, TRBV23-1 has a function that is uncertain. The CDR3 is made up of 12 amino acids. The CDR3: CASSLGFGGKAF. The CDR3 region has the DNA TGCGCCAGCAGTCTGGGATTCGGGGGGAAGGCCTTC.

In its sample, this clonotype is medium-sized (0.01 to 0.1%). This chain uses TRBV7-6 with TRBJ2-1, with TRBD2 matching over 11 bases. Trimming took 5 bases from V and 10 from J; bases not matched to a gene: 7. CDR1 and CDR2 (germline): SGHVS, FNYEAQ. The CDR3 is 14 amino acids. The CDR3 loop is CASSGYGTSGEQFF. The CDR3 region has the DNA TGTGCCAGCAGCGGCTACGGGACTAGCGGAGAGCAGTTCTTC.

V is TRBV7-2 and J is TRBJ1-6, with D perhaps TRBD1 (5 bases). Trimming pared 1 base from V and 5 bases from J, leaving 6 bases between. CDR1 is SGHTA and CDR2 is FQGNSA in the germline V gene. This CDR3 has 14 residues. The CDR3 protein is CASSLGTNNSPLHF. CDR3 DNA: TGTGCCAGCAGCTTAGGGACAAATAATTCACCCCTCCACTTT.

This clonotype is labeled medium-sized. This chain joins TRBV4-1 and TRBJ2-3; D may be TRBD1 or TRBD2 (5 bases each). This CDR3 spans 13 amino acids. CDR1 and CDR2 (germline): MGHRA, YSYEKL. The V end lost 1 base, the J end lost 8 bases, and 10 bases lay between the germline ends. CDR3 DNA: TGCGCCAGCAGCCAAGGAGGGGTTGGTACGCAGTATTTT. This gives the protein CASSQGGVGTQYF.

This clonotype is judged medium-sized (0.01 to 0.1%). In DNA form, the CDR3 reads TGTGCCAGCAGCTCCTCCGGGGGTATTTACAATGAGCAGTTCTTC. Encoded protein: CASSSSGGIYNEQFF. This sequence joins TRBV11-1 and TRBJ2-1; D may be TRBD2 (6 bases). Between the trimmed V and J ends, which lost 4 bases and 4 bases, there was a span of 14 bases. Germline-derived CDR1 and CDR2 are SGHAT and FQDESV (reference sequence). The CDR3 has 15 amino acids.

This clonotype is termed medium-sized. V and J are TRBV7-3 and TRBJ2-3; unclear D gene. V gave up 5 bases and J gave up 0 bases, with 21 bases separating them. The germline V gene has CDR1 SGHTA and CDR2 FQGTGA. The CDR3 extends over 18 amino acids. In nucleotides, the CDR3 is TGTGCCAGCAGCCCACACCCACTACCAACCACTAGCACAGATACGCAGTATTTT. Translation: CASSPHPLPTTSTDTQYF.

This clonotype is large within its sample. This sequence joins TRBV30 and TRBJ2-2, with 7 bases fitting TRBD2. Looked up from germline, CDR1 is GTSNPN and CDR2 is SVGIG (reference sequence). Trimming removed 4 bases from V and 2 bases from J; junction bases left unmatched: 7. The CDR3 is 15 residues long. The CDR3 sequence: CAWIRGEGNTGELFF. CDR3 nucleotide sequence: TGTGCCTGGATAAGAGGGGAGGGCAACACCGGGGAGCTGTTTTTT.

By its share, this clonotype is medium-sized (0.01 to 0.1%). This chain joins TRBV7-9 and TRBJ2-1, with D tentatively TRBD2 (6 bases). From germline, CDR1 is SEHNR and CDR2 FQNEAQ (reference sequence). The CDR3 runs to 14 residues. V gave up 5 bases and J gave up 7 bases, with 15 bases separating them. The CDR3 region has the DNA TGTGCCAGCAGCCCTAATGTGGGAGGTAATGAGCAGTTCTTC. Translation gives CASSPNVGGNEQFF.